The 13 T cell receptor beta chains below all came from one sample that was sequenced in a study of blood T cell repertoires in COVID-19. Method: immunoSEQ multiplex PCR; TCRdb's copy keeps in-frame clones and lacks some. The top ten hold around 0.8% of the sample, which has hundreds of thousands of clones, around 90% seen once. Sequenced material: peripheral blood. Receptors originate from a woman aged 30 to 39 with acute or convalescent COVID-19.

This clone was seen only once. The gene calls are TRBV27 and TRBJ2-6; TRBD1 matches at 11 bases. V gave up 5 bases and J gave up 2 bases; unmatched junction bases: 11. This CDR3 is built from 19 residues. Germline V gene sequence: CDR1 MNHEY, CDR2 SMNVEV (reference sequence). The CDR3 sequence: CASSQEDRGRFTGANVLTF. CDR3 DNA sequence: TGTGCCAGCAGTCAGGAGGACAGGGGGCGTTTTACTGGGGCCAACGTCCTGACTTTC.

This rearrangement joins TRBV6-5 to TRBJ2-1, with no clear D. V was clipped by 6 bases and J by 1 base, with 13 bases between them. This CDR3 is built from 15 residues. Germline V gene data show CDR1 as MNHEY and CDR2 as SVGAGI. As DNA, the CDR3 is TGTGCCAGCAGAGTCGCGGTCTATTCCTACAATGAGCAGTTCTTC. It translates to CASRVAVYSYNEQFF.

V usage is TRBV12-3 or TRBV12-4 and J usage is TRBJ2-7; 8 nucleotides align to TRBD1. The CDR3 has 13 amino acids. V shed 4 bases and J 5 bases; nucleotides not matched to a gene: 4. CDR3 sequence (DNA): TGTGCCAGCAGTTGGACAGGGAGACACGAGCAGTACTTC. It codes for CASSWTGRHEQYF.

This rearrangement joins TRBV3-1 (or the pseudogene TRBV3-2) to TRBJ2-1; TRBD2 matches 11 bases. CDR1 LGHDT and CDR2 YNNKEL come from the germline V gene (reference sequence). The CDR3 runs 16 residues. Trimming took 6 bases from V and 2 from J; bases not matched to a gene: 6. In DNA form, the CDR3 reads TGTGCCAGCAGTTTTAGCGGGGGGGGCCCCTACAATGAGCAGTTCTTC. It is translated as CASSFSGGGPYNEQFF.

The genes are TRBV3-1 (or the pseudogene TRBV3-2) and TRBJ1-1; 10 positions match TRBD1. CDR3 length: 17 amino acids. Trimming removed 3 bases from V and 0 bases from J; junction bases left unmatched: 7. CDR1 is LGHDT and CDR2 is YNNKEL in the germline V gene (reference sequence). CDR3: CASSHSFGQGVNTEAFF. The CDR3 DNA reads as TGTGCCAGCAGCCATAGCTTTGGACAGGGGGTGAACACTGAAGCTTTCTTT.

The chain employs TRBV9 and TRBJ1-5; 11 bases map to TRBD1. Per germline, CDR1 SGDLS and CDR2 YYNGEE. The CDR3 length is 17 residues. The trim removed 4 bases at V and 5 bases at J, leaving 11 bases unmatched. CDR3: CASSLRDRGNSYQPQHF. The CDR3 nucleotides read TGTGCCAGCAGCCTTCGGGACAGGGGGAACAGTTATCAGCCCCAGCATTTT.

This chain joins TRBV19 and TRBJ1-2; TRBD1 is a possible D gene (6 bases). The V end was cut by 6 bases, the J end by 3 bases, with 11 bases between. There are 13 residues in the CDR3. Germline CDR1 is LNHDA and CDR2 is SQIVND (reference sequence). The CDR3 DNA sequence: TGTGCCAGTAGCTCTTCAGGGGACTATGGCTACACCTTC. It codes for CASSSSGDYGYTF.

This chain uses TRBV6-6 with TRBJ1-3; no definite D call. Trimming pared 5 bases from V and 0 bases from J, leaving 14 bases between. This CDR3 region has 16 residues. Germline lookup yields CDR1 MNHNY and CDR2 SVGAGI (reference sequence). Here the CDR3 reads CASSGNRLLSGNTIYF. The CDR3 nucleotides read TGTGCCAGCAGTGGAAACAGATTACTCTCTGGAAACACCATATATTTT.

The chain joins TRBV5-1 to TRBJ1-2, with TRBD1 as a possible D gene (6 bases). Germline CDR1 and CDR2: SGHRS and YFSETQ. The CDR3 has 13 residues. Deletions cut 2 bases from V and 8 bases from J, with 13 bases between. Written as DNA, the CDR3 is TGCGCCAGCAGCTTAAGGGACATTGACGGCTACACCTTC. This sequence encodes CASSLRDIDGYTF.

V usage is TRBV28 and J usage is TRBJ2-7, with D possibly TRBD1 on 5 matching bases. V gave up 4 bases and J gave up 4 bases, with 8 bases separating them. The CDR3 runs 12 residues. The germline V gene encodes CDR1 MDHEN and CDR2 SYDVKM. CDR3 sequence: CASSSGQYEQYF. Written as DNA, the CDR3 is TGTGCCAGCAGTTCAGGGCAATACGAGCAGTACTTC.

V is TRBV6-6 and J is TRBJ1-3; 8 nucleotides agree with TRBD1. CDR1 MNHNY and CDR2 SVGAGI come from the germline V gene (reference sequence). The trim removed 8 bases at V and 0 bases at J, leaving 9 bases unmatched. The CDR3 totals 16 residues. CDR3 region: CASDSDRADSGNTIYF. In nucleotides, the CDR3 is TGTGCCAGCGATTCGGACAGGGCCGACTCTGGAAACACCATATATTTT.

The rearrangement uses TRBV24-1 and TRBJ2-7; D uncertain. CDR1 is KGHDR and CDR2 is SFDVKD in the germline V gene. The V and J ends lost 6 bases and 0 bases respectively, with 8 bases between them. The CDR3 has 13 residues. CDR3 bases: TGTGCCACCAGTCCGGCGGCCTCCTACGAGCAGTACTTC. Encoded protein: CATSPAASYEQYF.

This chain joins TRBV11-2 and TRBJ2-1; 7 positions agree with TRBD2. The V gene end was trimmed by 4 bases and the J gene end by 8 bases; junction bases not matched to a gene: 11. CDR1 is SGHAT and CDR2 is FQNNGV in the germline V gene. This CDR3 is built from 15 residues. CDR3: CASSSLAGVLDEQFF. As DNA, the CDR3 is TGTGCCAGCAGCTCCCTCGCGGGAGTATTGGATGAGCAGTTCTTC.